What follows are 21 T cell receptor beta chains derived from one specimen sequenced in a study of blood T cell repertoires in COVID-19. Measured with immunoSEQ multiplex PCR; TCRdb has only the in-frame clones, and not every one. The top ten clones hold more than 2.5% of a sample with roughly 130,000 clones, about 80% of them seen once. The specimen sequenced was peripheral blood. These receptors were taken from a woman of 80 years or more with acute or convalescent COVID-19.

The chain uses TRBV30 and TRBJ2-7; the D gene is possibly TRBD1 (5 bases). Trimming pared 1 base from V and 0 bases from J, leaving 16 bases between. Per germline, CDR1 GTSNPN and CDR2 SVGIG (reference sequence). The CDR3 runs 16 residues. CDR3 region: CAWSGGGRTYSYEQYF. The CDR3 DNA follows: TGTGCCTGGAGTGGGGGCGGCAGGACCTACTCCTACGAGCAGTACTTC.

The chain has TRBV3-1 (or the pseudogene TRBV3-2) and TRBJ2-1; 13 bases agree with TRBD2. Germline trimming cut 5 bases from V and 2 bases from J; bases unmatched to any gene: 3. The germline V gene encodes CDR1 LGHDT and CDR2 YNNKEL (reference sequence). The CDR3 is 16 residues long. CDR3 DNA sequence: TGTGCCAGCAGCGCTACTAGCGGGGGGGCCTACAATGAGCAGTTCTTC. This translates into CASSATSGGAYNEQFF.

The rearrangement links TRBV9 to TRBJ2-6; 8 bases match TRBD2. The CDR3 is 21 amino acids. Germline CDR1 and CDR2: SGDLS and YYNGEE. J gave up 1 base and V 0 bases, and 15 bases lay outside the gene matches. DNA for the CDR3: TGTGCCAGCAGCGTAGGAATAGCGGGGAGTTTCTTACGGTCTGGGGCCAACGTCCTGACTTTC. It translates to CASSVGIAGSFLRSGANVLTF.

The chain carries TRBV6-5 and TRBJ1-6, with 9 bases identical to TRBD1. The CDR3 is 15 amino acids. V lost 7 bases to trimming and J lost 8 bases; unmatched junction nucleotides: 9. Germline CDR1 MNHEY, CDR2 SVGAGI. CDR3 nucleotide sequence: TGTGCCAGCACCCCGGGACAGGGACGTGATTCACCCCTCCACTTT. It specifies CASTPGQGRDSPLHF.

This chain links TRBV19 with TRBJ2-7; 9 bases fit TRBD2. V lost 3 bases and J lost 1; bases outside the gene matches: 4. Germline V CDR1 and CDR2: LNHDA, SQIVND (reference sequence). This CDR3 has 15 amino acids. The CDR3 here is CASSIDAGGSYEQYF. CDR3 nucleotide sequence: TGTGCCAGTAGTATCGATGCGGGGGGGTCCTACGAGCAGTACTTC.

V is TRBV10-3 and J is TRBJ2-1; possibly TRBD1 for D (5 bases). This CDR3 has 15 amino acids. Germline loops: CDR1 ENHRY, CDR2 SYGVKD. Trimming cost V 5 bases and J 1 base, with 12 bases left between them. The CDR3 DNA follows: TGTGCCATCAGTCAGGGTGTAGGATCCTACAATGAGCAGTTCTTC. Protein sequence: CAISQGVGSYNEQFF.

V usage is TRBV5-5 and J usage is TRBJ1-6; D is undetermined. From germline, CDR1 is SGHKS and CDR2 YYEKEE (reference sequence). Trimming took 2 bases from V and 0 from J, leaving 6 bases between them. The CDR3 is 15 amino acids. The CDR3 DNA sequence: TGTGCCAGCAGCTTTCGAGGCTCCTATAATTCACCCCTCCACTTT. It yields the protein CASSFRGSYNSPLHF.

The J gene is TRBJ2-5, the V gene TRBV24-1; 8 bases are shared with TRBD2. CDR1 and CDR2 from the germline V gene are KGHDR and SFDVKD. There are 15 residues in the CDR3. J was trimmed by 5 bases and V by 0 bases; bases with no gene match: 4. CDR3 loop: CATSDLPGGMETQYF. CDR3 bases: TGTGCCACCAGTGATTTGCCGGGGGGGATGGAGACCCAGTACTTC.

The chain combines TRBV7-6 with TRBJ1-4, with 9 bases identical to TRBD1. The V gene's germline CDR1 is SGHVS and CDR2 FNYEAQ. J was trimmed by 7 bases and V by 5 bases; bases with no gene match: 11. The CDR3 has 16 amino acids. The CDR3 nucleotides are TGTGCCAGCAGCCCGGCCCCGACAGGGGGAGGTGAAAAACTGTTTTTT. It translates to CASSPAPTGGGEKLFF.

V usage is TRBV30 and J usage is TRBJ1-3; unclear D gene. Trimming removed 0 bases from V and 1 base from J, with 7 bases in between. The CDR3 is 14 residues long. Per the germline V gene, CDR1 is GTSNPN and CDR2 is SVGIG (reference sequence). For the CDR3, the DNA is TGTGCCTGGAGTGTAGAGGATTCTGGAAACACCATATATTTT. Protein product: CAWSVEDSGNTIYF. The full variable domain, with the rest looked up from reference TRBV30 and TRBJ1-3, is SQTIHQWPATLVQPVGSPLSLECTVEGTSNPNLYWYRQAAGRGLQLLFYSVGIGQISSEVPQNLSASRPQDRQFILSSKKLLLSDSGFYLCAWSVEDSGNTIYFGEGSWLTVV.

The chain carries TRBV27 and TRBJ2-1; 7 bases align to TRBD2. The length of the CDR3 is 14 residues. Per germline, CDR1 MNHEY and CDR2 SMNVEV (reference sequence). With V trimmed by 8 bases and J by 0 bases, 4 bases remained unmatched. Written as DNA, the CDR3 is TGTGCCAGCCTGGGCGGGAGCTCCTACAATGAGCAGTTCTTC. It yields the protein CASLGGSSYNEQFF.

The chain uses TRBV5-1 and TRBJ1-2, with TRBD1 as a possible D gene (5 bases). Germline CDR1 SGHRS, CDR2 YFSETQ. The germline V and J ends were trimmed by 5 bases and 3 bases, with 17 bases remaining between them. The CDR3 has 15 residues. The chain's CDR3 is CASRRGQGSDYGYTF. CDR3 DNA sequence: TGCGCCAGCAGACGAGGCCAGGGCAGCGACTATGGCTACACCTTC.

This rearrangement joins TRBV7-4 to TRBJ2-7, with TRBD1 as a possible D gene (5 bases). This CDR3 spans 16 amino acids. CDR1 is SGHVT and CDR2 is SQSDAQ in the germline V gene. The V and J ends lost 5 bases and 0 bases respectively, with 17 bases between them. The CDR3 DNA reads as TGTGCCAGCAGCCGACCGGTCAGGGCTAGCTCCTACGAGCAGTACTTC. Its translation: CASSRPVRASSYEQYF.

The chain joins TRBV18 to TRBJ1-1; D remains unclear. In germline, CDR1 is KGHSH, CDR2 LQKENI. The CDR3 extends over 13 amino acids. V was pared by 6 bases and J by 0 bases, with 8 bases between. The CDR3 DNA reads as TGTGCCAGCTCCCCCGGGATGAACACTGAAGCTTTCTTT. It specifies CASSPGMNTEAFF.

The CDR3 bases are TGCGCCAGCAGCTTGAGCAGCACAGATACGCAGTATTTT. Translation gives CASSLSSTDTQYF. The chain combines TRBV5-1 with TRBJ2-3; D unresolved. The V gene lost 1 base and the J gene lost 0 bases, with 3 bases spanning the gap. Germline CDR1 reads SGHRS; CDR2 reads YFSETQ. The CDR3 loop spans 13 amino acids. The full variable domain, rest sourced from reference TRBV5-1 and TRBJ2-3, is KAGVTQTPRYLIKTRGQQVTLSCSPISGHRSVSWYQQTPGQGLQFLFEYFSETQRNKGNFPGRFSGRQFSNSRSEMNVSTLELGDSALYLCASSLSSTDTQYFGPGTRLTVL.

V gene TRBV19 combines with J gene TRBJ1-1; the D gene is possibly TRBD1 (5 bases). CDR1 and CDR2 (germline): LNHDA, SQIVND (reference sequence). The CDR3 covers 12 residues. The V end was cut by 1 base, the J end by 11 bases, with 11 bases between. The CDR3 loop reads CASSIVGGDAFF. CDR3 bases: TGTGCCAGTAGTATAGTGGGAGGGGACGCTTTCTTT.

J is TRBJ2-7 and V is TRBV9, with D possibly TRBD1 on 6 matching bases. The CDR3 is 14 amino acids. V was pared by 4 bases and J by 3 bases, with 14 bases between. In germline, CDR1 is SGDLS, CDR2 YYNGEE. Here the CDR3 DNA reads TGTGCCAGCAGCCCGGGACAAAGTGTCTACGAGCAGTACTTC. Its protein product is CASSPGQSVYEQYF.

V usage is TRBV2 and J usage is TRBJ2-7; possible D gene TRBD1, 5 bases. The CDR3 runs 14 residues. Trimming left V 3 bases short and J 8 bases short, with 17 bases between. CDR1 and CDR2 from the germline V gene are SNHLY and FYNNEI. The CDR3 loop is CASSDRRVDSKQYF. The CDR3 DNA follows: TGTGCCAGCAGTGATCGCAGGGTCGATTCAAAGCAGTACTTC.

This clone has more than one count but fewer than ten. The chain has TRBV5-1 and TRBJ1-4, with a possible D match to TRBD1 (6 bases). Germline values: CDR1 SGHRS, CDR2 YFSETQ. This CDR3 has 15 residues. The germline V and J ends were trimmed by 4 bases and 0 bases, with 10 bases remaining between them. CDR3 in amino acids: CASSITGSTNEKLFF. CDR3 in DNA: TGCGCCAGCAGCATCACAGGGTCAACTAATGAAAAACTGTTTTTT.

The rearrangement uses TRBV19 and TRBJ1-6; D unclear. The CDR3 totals 15 residues. Germline CDR1 is LNHDA and CDR2 is SQIVND (reference sequence). Trimming took off 5 bases at V and 9 bases at J, with 17 bases between the two ends. The CDR3 sequence: CASSPSSPQRSPLHF. The DNA for the CDR3 is TGTGCCAGTAGTCCCAGTAGCCCTCAGCGTTCACCCCTCCACTTT.

V is TRBV7-8 and J is TRBJ1-2; tentative D call: TRBD1 (6 bases). The CDR3 sequence is 16 residues long. Trimming stripped 1 base from V and 2 bases from J, with 14 bases between. Germline CDR1 is SGHVS and CDR2 is FQNEAQ. CDR3 in DNA: TGTGCCAGCAGCTTAGTATCGACAGGACGAAACTATGGCTACACCTTC. It codes for CASSLVSTGRNYGYTF.